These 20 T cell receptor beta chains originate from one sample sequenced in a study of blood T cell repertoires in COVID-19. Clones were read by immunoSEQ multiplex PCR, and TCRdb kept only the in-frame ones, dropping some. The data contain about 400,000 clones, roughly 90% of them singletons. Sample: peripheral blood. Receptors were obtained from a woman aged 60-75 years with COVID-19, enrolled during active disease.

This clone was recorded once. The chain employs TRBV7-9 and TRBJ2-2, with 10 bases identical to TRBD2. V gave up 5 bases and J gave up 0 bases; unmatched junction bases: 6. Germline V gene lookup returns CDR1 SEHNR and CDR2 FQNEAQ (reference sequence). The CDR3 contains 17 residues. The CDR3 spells CASSPASGGSNTGELFF. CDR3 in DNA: TGTGCCAGCAGCCCAGCTAGCGGGGGCTCGAACACCGGGGAGCTGTTTTTT.

CDR3 sequence reads: CASSHQGGGRTDTQYF. The CDR3 DNA sequence: TGTGCCAGCAGTCACCAGGGAGGTGGACGCACAGATACGCAGTATTTT. The rearrangement joins TRBV6-6 to TRBJ2-3, with D possibly matching TRBD2 (6 bases). Trimming left V 5 bases short and J 1 base short, with 16 bases between. CDR1 and CDR2 (germline): MNHNY, SVGAGI (reference sequence). The CDR3 runs to 16 residues.

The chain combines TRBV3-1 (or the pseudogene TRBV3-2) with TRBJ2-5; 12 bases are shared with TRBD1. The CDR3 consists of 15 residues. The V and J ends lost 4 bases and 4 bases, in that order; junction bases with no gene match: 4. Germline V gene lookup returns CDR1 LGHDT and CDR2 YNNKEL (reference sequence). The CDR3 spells CASSLGTGGPETQYF. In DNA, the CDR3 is TGTGCCAGCAGCCTCGGGACAGGGGGCCCAGAGACCCAGTACTTC.

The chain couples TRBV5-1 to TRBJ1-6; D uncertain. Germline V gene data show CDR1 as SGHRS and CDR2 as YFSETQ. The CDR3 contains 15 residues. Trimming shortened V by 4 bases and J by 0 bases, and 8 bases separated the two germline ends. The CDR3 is CASSPGDSYNSPLHF. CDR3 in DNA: TGCGCCAGCAGCCCCGGGGACTCCTATAATTCACCCCTCCACTTT.

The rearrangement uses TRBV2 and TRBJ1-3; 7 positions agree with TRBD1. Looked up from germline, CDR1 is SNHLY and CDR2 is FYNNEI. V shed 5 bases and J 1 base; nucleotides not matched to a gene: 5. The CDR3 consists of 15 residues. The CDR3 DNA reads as TGTGCCAGCAGTCGTACAGGGGAGTCTGGAAACACCATATATTTT. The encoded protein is CASSRTGESGNTIYF.

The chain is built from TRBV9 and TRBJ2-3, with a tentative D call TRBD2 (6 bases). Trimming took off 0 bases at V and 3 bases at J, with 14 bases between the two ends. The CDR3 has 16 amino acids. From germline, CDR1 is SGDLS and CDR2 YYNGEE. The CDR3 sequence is CASSVGVGGRTDTQYF. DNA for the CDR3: TGTGCCAGCAGCGTAGGAGTGGGGGGTCGGACAGATACGCAGTATTTT. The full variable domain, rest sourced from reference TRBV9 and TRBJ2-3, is DSGVTQTPKHLITATGQRVTLRCSPRSGDLSVYWYQQSLDQGLQFLIQYYNGEERAKGNILERFSAQQFPDLHSELNLSSLELGDSALYFCASSVGVGGRTDTQYFGPGTRLTVL.

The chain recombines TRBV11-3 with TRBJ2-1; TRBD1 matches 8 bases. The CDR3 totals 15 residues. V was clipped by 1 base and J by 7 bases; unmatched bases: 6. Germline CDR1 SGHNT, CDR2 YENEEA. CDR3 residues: CASSLGDRYMNEQFF. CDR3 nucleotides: TGTGCCAGCAGCTTAGGGGACAGGTATATGAATGAGCAGTTCTTC.

CDR3: CASSPQGAREAFF. The CDR3 bases are TGTGCCAGCAGCCCTCAGGGGGCGAGAGAAGCTTTCTTT. This chain connects TRBV13 to TRBJ1-1, with 8 bases fitting TRBD1. This CDR3 spans 13 amino acids. Germline lookup yields CDR1 PRHDT and CDR2 FYEKMQ (reference sequence). J was trimmed by 8 bases and V by 5 bases; bases with no gene match: 7.

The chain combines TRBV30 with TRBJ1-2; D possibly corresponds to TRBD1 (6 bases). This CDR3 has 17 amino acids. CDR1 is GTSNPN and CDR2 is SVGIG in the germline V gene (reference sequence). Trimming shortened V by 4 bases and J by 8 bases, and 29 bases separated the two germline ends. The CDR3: CAWIKPWGRRGNYGYTF. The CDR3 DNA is TGTGCCTGGATTAAACCGTGGGGGCGCCGTGGTAATTACGGCTACACCTTC. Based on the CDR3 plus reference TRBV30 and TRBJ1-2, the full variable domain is SQTIHQWPATLVQPVGSPLSLECTVEGTSNPNLYWYRQAAGRGLQLLFYSVGIGQISSEVPQNLSASRPQDRQFILSSKKLLLSDSGFYLCAWIKPWGRRGNYGYTFGSGTRLTVV.

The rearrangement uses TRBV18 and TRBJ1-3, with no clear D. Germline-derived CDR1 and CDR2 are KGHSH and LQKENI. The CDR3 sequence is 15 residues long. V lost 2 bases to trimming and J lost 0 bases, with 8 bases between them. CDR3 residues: CASSPNTFSGNTIYF. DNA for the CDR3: TGTGCCAGCTCACCAAACACCTTCTCTGGAAACACCATATATTTT.

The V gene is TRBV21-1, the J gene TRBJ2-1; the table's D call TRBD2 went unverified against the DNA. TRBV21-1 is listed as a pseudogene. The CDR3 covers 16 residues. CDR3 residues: CASSKASRGGYNEQFF. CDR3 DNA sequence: TGTGCCAGCAGCAAAGCTTCGCGGGGGGGTTACAATGAGCAGTTCTTC.

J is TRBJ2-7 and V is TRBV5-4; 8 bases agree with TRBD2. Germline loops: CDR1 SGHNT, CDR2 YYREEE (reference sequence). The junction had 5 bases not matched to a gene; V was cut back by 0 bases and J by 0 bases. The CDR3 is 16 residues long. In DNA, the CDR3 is TGTGCCAGCAGCTTGGTTGTAGCGGGGTACTCCTACGAGCAGTACTTC. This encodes CASSLVVAGYSYEQYF.

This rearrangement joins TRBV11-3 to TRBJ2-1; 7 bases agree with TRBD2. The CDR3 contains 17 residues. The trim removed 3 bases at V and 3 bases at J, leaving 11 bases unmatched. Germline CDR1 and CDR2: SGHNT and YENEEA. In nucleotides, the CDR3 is TGTGCCAGCAGCTTGGGGGGGGTAAGGCCAAGCTACAATGAGCAGTTCTTC. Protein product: CASSLGGVRPSYNEQFF.

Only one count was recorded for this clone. CDR3 coding DNA: TGTGCCAGCAGCGTAGCGGTAGCGGGGGATTACAATGAGCAGTTCTTC. It codes for CASSVAVAGDYNEQFF. The chain employs TRBV9 and TRBJ2-1, with 9 bases lining up with TRBD2. Germline trimming cut 0 bases from V and 4 bases from J; bases unmatched to any gene: 5. From germline, CDR1 is SGDLS and CDR2 YYNGEE. The CDR3 is made up of 16 amino acids.

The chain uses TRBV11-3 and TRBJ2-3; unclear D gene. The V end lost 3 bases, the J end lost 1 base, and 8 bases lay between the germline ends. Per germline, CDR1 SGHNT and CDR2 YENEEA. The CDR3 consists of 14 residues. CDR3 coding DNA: TGTGCCAGCAGCTTCCGGCAGGGCACAGATACGCAGTATTTT. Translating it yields CASSFRQGTDTQYF.

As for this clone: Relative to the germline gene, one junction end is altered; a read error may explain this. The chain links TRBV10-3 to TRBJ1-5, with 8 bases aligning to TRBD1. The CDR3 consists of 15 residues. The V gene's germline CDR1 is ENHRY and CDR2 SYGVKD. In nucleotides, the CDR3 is TGTGCCATCAGTGAGGTTCAGGGGGCAGATCAGTCCCAGCATTTT. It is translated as CAISEVQGADQSQHF.

This chain's CDR3 is CASSLVVGTGGGDEKLFF. CDR3 nucleotides: TGTGCCAGCAGCTTAGTGGTTGGGACAGGGGGCGGAGATGAAAAACTGTTTTTT. The rearrangement joins TRBV7-2 to TRBJ1-4, with 12 bases aligning to TRBD1. The CDR3 covers 18 residues. The germline gives CDR1 SGHTA, CDR2 FQGNSA. J lost 6 bases, V lost 1 base, and 9 bases had no gene match.

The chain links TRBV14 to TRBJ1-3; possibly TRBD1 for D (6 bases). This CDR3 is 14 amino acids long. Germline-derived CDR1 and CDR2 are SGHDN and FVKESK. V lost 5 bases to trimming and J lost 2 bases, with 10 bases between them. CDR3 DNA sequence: TGTGCCAGCAGCTTTTCAGGGGCTGGAAACACCATATATTTT. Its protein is CASSFSGAGNTIYF.

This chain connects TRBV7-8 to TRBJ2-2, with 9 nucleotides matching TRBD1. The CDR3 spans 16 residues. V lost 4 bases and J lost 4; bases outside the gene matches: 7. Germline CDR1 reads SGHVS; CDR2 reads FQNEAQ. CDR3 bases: TGTGCCAGCAGCTCCGGGACAGGGATTTTCACCGGGGAGCTGTTTTTT. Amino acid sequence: CASSSGTGIFTGELFF.

CDR3 sequence: CASSSSSGTEAFF. CDR3 DNA: TGTGCCAGCAGTAGCTCTTCGGGGACTGAAGCTTTCTTT. V gene TRBV12-3 or TRBV12-4 combines with J gene TRBJ1-1; D is undetermined. The ends were cut back, 5 bases at V and 5 bases at J, with 12 bases in the middle. The CDR3 has 13 residues.